The clone carrying this T cell receptor beta chain was found once. Trimming stripped 3 bases from V and 7 bases from J, with 10 bases between. The CDR3 consists of 14 residues. Germline CDR1 is LNHDA and CDR2 is SQIVND (reference sequence). These data originate in a study of blood T cell repertoires in COVID-19. Study in general: COVID-19 samples from acute and convalescent phases originated in the United States, Italy and Spain.

Recruited during active infection, patients (from Seattle) were subsequently followed longitudinally. This table comes from immunoSEQ multiplex PCR, and its TCRdb copy is limited to in-frame clones, with some not included. The sample shows 450,000 or so clones, 85% to 90% of them seen only once. Input material: peripheral blood. V usage is TRBV19 and J usage is TRBJ1-6, with a weak D call TRBD1 (5 bases). This sequence was found in a man aged 18 to 30 with COVID-19, enrolled during active disease. The CDR3 here is CASSIKNRNSPLHF. The CDR3 region has the DNA TGTGCCAGTAGTATTAAGAACAGGAATTCACCCCTCCACTTT. Using reference TRBV19 and TRBJ1-6 for the parts outside the CDR3, the full variable domain is DGGITQSPKYLFRKEGQNVTLSCEQNLNHDAMYWYRQDPGQGLRLIYYSQIVNDFQKGDIAEGYSVSREKKESFPLTVTSAQKNPTAFYLCASSIKNRNSPLHFGNGTRLTVT.